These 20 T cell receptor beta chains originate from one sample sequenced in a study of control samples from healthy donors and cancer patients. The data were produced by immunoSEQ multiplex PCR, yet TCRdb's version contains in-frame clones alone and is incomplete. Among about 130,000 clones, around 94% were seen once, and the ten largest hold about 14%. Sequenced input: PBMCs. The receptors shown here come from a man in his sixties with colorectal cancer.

The CDR3 sequence is CASSQGTGNTEAFF. The CDR3 bases are TGTGCCAGCAGCCAAGGGACCGGGAACACTGAAGCTTTCTTT. J is TRBJ1-1 and V is TRBV3-1 (or the pseudogene TRBV3-2); D remains ambiguous. V lost 1 base and J 1 base, leaving 7 bases between the germline ends. The length of the CDR3 is 14 residues. Germline V gene lookup returns CDR1 LGHDT and CDR2 YNNKEL (reference sequence).

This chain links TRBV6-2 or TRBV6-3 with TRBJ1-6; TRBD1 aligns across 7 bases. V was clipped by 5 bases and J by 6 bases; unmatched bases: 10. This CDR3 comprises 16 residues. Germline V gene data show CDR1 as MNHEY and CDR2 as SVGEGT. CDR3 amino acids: CASSNPGGVGNSPLHF. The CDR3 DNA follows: TGTGCCAGCAGTAACCCAGGGGGGGTCGGTAATTCACCCCTCCACTTT.

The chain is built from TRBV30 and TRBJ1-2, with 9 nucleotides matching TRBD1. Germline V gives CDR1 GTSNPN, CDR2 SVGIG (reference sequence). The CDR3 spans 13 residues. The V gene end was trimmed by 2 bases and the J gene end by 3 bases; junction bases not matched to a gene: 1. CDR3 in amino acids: CAWSTGGDYGYTF. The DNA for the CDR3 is TGTGCCTGGAGTACAGGGGGCGACTATGGCTACACCTTC.

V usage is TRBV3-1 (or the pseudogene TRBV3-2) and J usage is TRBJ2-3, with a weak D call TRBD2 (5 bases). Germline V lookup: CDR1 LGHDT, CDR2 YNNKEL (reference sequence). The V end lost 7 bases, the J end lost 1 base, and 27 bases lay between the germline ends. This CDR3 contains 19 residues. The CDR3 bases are TGTGCCAGCACCCACCGAAAGGCGGGCTCCCATATTGGCACAGATACGCAGTATTTT. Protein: CASTHRKAGSHIGTDTQYF.

CDR3 coding DNA: TGCGCCAGCAGCCCGCAGGGTCGGGGGGCTAACTATGGCTACACCTTC. It yields the protein CASSPQGRGANYGYTF. The chain couples TRBV5-1 to TRBJ1-2; TRBD1 might be the D (5 bases). The germline gives CDR1 SGHRS, CDR2 YFSETQ. V was clipped by 4 bases and J by 0 bases, with 16 bases between them. This CDR3 spans 16 amino acids.

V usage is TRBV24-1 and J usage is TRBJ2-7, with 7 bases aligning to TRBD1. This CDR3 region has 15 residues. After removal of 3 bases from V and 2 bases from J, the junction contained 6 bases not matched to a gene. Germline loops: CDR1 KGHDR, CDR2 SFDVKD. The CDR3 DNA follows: TGTGCCACCAGTGATCCCCGGGACAGTCCCTACGAGCAGTACTTC. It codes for CATSDPRDSPYEQYF.

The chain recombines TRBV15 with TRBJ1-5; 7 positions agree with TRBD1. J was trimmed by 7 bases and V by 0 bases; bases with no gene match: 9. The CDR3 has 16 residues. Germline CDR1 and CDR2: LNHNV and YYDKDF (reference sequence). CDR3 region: CATSRDLAGGSQPQHF. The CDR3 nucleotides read TGTGCCACCAGCAGAGATTTGGCAGGGGGGAGCCAGCCCCAGCATTTT.

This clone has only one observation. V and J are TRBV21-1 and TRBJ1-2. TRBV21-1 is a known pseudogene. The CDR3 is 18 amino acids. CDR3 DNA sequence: TGTGCCAGCAGCAAAAGTAGAGGTGGGCTCCGTCAAAACTATGGCTACACCTTC. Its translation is CASSKSRGGLRQNYGYTF.

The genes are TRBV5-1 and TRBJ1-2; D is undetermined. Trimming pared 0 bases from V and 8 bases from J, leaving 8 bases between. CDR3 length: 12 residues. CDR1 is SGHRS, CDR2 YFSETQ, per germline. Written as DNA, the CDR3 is TGCGCCAGCAGCTTGGAATCAAAGGGCTACACCTTC. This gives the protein CASSLESKGYTF.

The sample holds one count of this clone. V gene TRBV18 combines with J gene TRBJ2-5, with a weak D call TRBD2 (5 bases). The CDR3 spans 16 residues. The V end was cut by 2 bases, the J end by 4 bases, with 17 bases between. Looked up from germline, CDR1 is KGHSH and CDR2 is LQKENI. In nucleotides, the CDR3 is TGTGCCAGCTCACCAAGCAGATCGGGGATCGGAGAGACCCAGTACTTC. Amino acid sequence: CASSPSRSGIGETQYF.

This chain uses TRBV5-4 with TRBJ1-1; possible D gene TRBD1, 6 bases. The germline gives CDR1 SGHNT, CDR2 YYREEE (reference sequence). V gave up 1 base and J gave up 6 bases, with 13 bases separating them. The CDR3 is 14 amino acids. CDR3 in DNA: TGTGCCAGCAGCTTGTTCTGGGGGGCCTCTGAAGCTTTCTTT. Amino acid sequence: CASSLFWGASEAFF.

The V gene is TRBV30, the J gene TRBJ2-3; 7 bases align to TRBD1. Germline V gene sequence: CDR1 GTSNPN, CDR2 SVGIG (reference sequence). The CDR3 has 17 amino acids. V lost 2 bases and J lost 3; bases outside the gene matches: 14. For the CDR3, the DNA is TGTGCCTGGAGTCTACCATTCCGGGACAGCCAAACAGATACGCAGTATTTT. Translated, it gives CAWSLPFRDSQTDTQYF.

The chain's CDR3 is CASSLDRTSNTGELFF. In nucleotides, the CDR3 is TGTGCCAGCAGCTTAGACAGGACCTCGAACACCGGGGAGCTGTTTTTT. The rearrangement links TRBV7-9 to TRBJ2-2; weak D call: TRBD1 (5 bases). Germline V gene sequence: CDR1 SEHNR, CDR2 FQNEAQ (reference sequence). The CDR3 covers 16 residues. The V and J ends lost 1 base and 0 bases respectively, with 9 bases between them.

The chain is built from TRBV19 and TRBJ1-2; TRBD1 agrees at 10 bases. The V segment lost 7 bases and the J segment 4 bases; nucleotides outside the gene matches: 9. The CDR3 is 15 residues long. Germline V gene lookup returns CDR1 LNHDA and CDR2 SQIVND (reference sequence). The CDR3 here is CASNPTGTGAYGYTF. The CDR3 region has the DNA TGTGCCAGTAATCCTACCGGGACAGGGGCCTATGGCTACACCTTC.

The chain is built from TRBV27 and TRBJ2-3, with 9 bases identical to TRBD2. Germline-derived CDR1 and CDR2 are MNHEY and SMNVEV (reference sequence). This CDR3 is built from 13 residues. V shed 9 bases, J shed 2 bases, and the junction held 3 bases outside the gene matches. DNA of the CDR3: TGTGCCAGTGCGGGGGGGAACACAGATACGCAGTATTTT. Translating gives CASAGGNTDTQYF.

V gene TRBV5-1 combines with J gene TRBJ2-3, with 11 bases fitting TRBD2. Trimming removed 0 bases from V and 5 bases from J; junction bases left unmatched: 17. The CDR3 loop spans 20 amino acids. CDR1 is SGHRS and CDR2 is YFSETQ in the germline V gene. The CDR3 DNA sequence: TGCGCCAGCAGCTTGGAAGGCAGGGCGTTAGCGGGGGGGAATGTAGATACGCAGTATTTT. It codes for CASSLEGRALAGGNVDTQYF.

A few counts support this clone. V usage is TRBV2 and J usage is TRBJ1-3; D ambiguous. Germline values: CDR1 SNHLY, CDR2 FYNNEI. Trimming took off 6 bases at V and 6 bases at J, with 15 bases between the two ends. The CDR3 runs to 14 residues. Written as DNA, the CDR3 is TGTGCCAGCAGGACGGCCGCCAGTGAAAACACCATATATTTT. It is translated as CASRTAASENTIYF.

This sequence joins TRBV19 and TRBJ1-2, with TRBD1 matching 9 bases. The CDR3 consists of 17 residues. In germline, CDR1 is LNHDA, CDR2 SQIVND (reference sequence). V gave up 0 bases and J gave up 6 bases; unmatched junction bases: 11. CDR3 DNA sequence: TGTGCCAGTAGTATAGATATCGGACAGGGGTCTTTGGATGGCTACACCTTC. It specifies CASSIDIGQGSLDGYTF.

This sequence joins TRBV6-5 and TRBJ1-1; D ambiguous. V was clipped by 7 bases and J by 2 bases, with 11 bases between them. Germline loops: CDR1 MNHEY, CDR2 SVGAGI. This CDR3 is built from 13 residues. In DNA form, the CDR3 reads TGTGCCAGCAACCCCTTCACTAACACTGAAGCTTTCTTT. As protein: CASNPFTNTEAFF.

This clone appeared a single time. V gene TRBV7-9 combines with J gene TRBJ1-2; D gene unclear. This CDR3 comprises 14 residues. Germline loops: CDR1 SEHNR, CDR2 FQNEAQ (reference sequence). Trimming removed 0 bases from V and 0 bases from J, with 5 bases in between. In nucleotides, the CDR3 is TGTGCCAGCAGCTTAGCCAGCTCTAACTATGGCTACACCTTC. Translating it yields CASSLASSNYGYTF.